This T cell receptor (beta chain) stems from a study of T cell repertoires in cytomegalovirus infection. The CDR3 covers 15 residues. Trimming removed 4 bases from V and 2 bases from J, with 14 bases in between. Per the germline V gene, CDR1 is ENHRY and CDR2 is SYGVKD. Comments on this clonotype: Its antigen is not identified.

TCRdb itself ran the reads through MiXCR, one entry per CDR3 protein. The sample lists around 540,000 distinct CDR3 sequences, around a third seen once, with 17% in the top ten. V and J are TRBV10-3 and TRBJ2-5, with TRBD1 as a possible D gene (6 bases). The TCR originated in a human donor in good health (CMV status not recorded). Some clones in this sample may be carry-over from other donors' samples. Material: cultured PBMCs, obtained from culture after CMV antigen stimulation. The CDR3 DNA reads as TGTGCCATCAGTGCACAGGGTATCGGTCAAGAGACCCAGTACTTC. Translating it yields CAISAQGIGQETQYF.